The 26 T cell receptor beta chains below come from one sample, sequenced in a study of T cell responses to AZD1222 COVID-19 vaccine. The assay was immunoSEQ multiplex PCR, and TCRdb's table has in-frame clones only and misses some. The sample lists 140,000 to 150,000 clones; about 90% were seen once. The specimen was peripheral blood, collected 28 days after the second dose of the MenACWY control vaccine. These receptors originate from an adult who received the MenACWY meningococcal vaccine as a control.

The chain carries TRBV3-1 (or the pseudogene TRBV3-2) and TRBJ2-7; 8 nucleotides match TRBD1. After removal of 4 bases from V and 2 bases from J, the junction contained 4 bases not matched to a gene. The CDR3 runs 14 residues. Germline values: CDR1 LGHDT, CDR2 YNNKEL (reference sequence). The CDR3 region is CASSPGTGPYEQYF. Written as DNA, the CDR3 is TGTGCCAGCAGCCCGGGGACAGGTCCCTACGAGCAGTACTTC.

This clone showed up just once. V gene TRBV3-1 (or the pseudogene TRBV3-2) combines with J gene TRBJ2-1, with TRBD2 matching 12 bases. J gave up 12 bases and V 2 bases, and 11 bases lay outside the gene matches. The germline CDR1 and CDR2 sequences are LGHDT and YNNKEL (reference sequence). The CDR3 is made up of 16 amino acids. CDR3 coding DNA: TGTGCCAGCAGCCAAAATAGGCTAGCGGGAGGGGTGGGGCAGTTCTTC. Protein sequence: CASSQNRLAGGVGQFF.

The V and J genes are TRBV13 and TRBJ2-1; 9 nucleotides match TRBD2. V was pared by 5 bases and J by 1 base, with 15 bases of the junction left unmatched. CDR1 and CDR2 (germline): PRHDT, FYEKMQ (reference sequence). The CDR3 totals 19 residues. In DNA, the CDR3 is TGTGCCAGCAGCCGCCAAACCCCTATAGCGGGAGTGTCCTACAATGAGCAGTTCTTC. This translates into CASSRQTPIAGVSYNEQFF.

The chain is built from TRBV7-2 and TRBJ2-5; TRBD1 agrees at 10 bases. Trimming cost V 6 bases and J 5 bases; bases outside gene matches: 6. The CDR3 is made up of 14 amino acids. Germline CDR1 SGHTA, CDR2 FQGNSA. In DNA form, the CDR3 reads TGTGCCAGCAGTCCGGACAGGGGGTGGGAGACCCAGTACTTC. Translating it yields CASSPDRGWETQYF. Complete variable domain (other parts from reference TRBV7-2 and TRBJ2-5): GAGVSQSPSNKVTEKGKDVELRCDPISGHTALYWYRQSLGQGLEFLIYFQGNSAPDKSGLPSDRFSAERTGGSVSTLTIQRTQQEDSAVYLCASSPDRGWETQYFGPGTRLLVL.

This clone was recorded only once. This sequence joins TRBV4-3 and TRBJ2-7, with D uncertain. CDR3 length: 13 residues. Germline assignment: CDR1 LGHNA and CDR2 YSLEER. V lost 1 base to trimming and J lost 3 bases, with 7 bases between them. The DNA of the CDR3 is TGCGCCAGCAGCCAAGTCGGCAGCTACGAGCAGTACTTC. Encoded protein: CASSQVGSYEQYF.

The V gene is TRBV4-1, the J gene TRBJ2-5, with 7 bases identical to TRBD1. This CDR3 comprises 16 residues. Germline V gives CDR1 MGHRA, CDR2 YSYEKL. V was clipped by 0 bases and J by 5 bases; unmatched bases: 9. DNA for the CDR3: TGCGCCAGCAGCCAAGATTGGGTAGGGGGCAGGGAGACCCAGTACTTC. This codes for CASSQDWVGGRETQYF.

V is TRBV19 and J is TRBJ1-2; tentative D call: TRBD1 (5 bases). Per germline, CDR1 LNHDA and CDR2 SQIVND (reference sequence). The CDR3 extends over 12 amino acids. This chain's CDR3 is CGSKSREHGYTF. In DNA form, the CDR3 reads TGTGGAAGTAAGTCCAGGGAACATGGCTACACCTTC.

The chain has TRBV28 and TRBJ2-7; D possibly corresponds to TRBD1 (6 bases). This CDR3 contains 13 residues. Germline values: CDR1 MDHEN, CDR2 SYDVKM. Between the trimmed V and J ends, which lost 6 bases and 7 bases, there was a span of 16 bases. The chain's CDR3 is CASRSPQGGEQYF. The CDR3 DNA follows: TGTGCCAGCAGATCCCCACAGGGCGGTGAGCAGTACTTC.

The CDR3 reads CASSYSGGELFF. The CDR3 region has the DNA TGTGCCAGCAGTTACTCAGGCGGGGAGCTGTTTTTT. This chain links TRBV6-5 with TRBJ2-2; D unclear. Germline assignment: CDR1 MNHEY and CDR2 SVGAGI. With 0 bases removed from V and 7 bases from J, the gap between germline ends came to 3 bases. CDR3 size: 12 residues.

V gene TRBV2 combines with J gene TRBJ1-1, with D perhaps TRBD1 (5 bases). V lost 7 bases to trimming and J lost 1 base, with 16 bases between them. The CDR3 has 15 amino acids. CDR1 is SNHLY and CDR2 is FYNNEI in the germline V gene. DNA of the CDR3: TGTGCCAGCACCTCCGGGACCGGGAGGAACACTGAAGCTTTCTTT. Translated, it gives CASTSGTGRNTEAFF.

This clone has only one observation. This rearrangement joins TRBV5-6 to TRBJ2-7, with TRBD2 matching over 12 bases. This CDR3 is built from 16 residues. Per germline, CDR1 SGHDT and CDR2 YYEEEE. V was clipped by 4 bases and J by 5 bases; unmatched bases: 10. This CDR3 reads CASSELGLAGIHEQYF. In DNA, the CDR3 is TGTGCCAGCAGCGAACTCGGACTAGCGGGAATTCACGAGCAGTACTTC.

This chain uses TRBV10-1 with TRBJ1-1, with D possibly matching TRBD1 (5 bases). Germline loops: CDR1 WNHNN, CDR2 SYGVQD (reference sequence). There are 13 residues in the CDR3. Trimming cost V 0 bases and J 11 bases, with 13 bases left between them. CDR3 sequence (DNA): TGCGCCAGCAGTGAGTCGTCGGGGGGGAGTGCTTTCTTT. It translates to CASSESSGGSAFF.

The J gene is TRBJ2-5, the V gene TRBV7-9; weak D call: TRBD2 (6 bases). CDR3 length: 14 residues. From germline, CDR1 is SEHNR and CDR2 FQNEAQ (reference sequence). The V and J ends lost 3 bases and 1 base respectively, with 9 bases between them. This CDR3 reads CASSFWDFQETQYF. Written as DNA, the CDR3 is TGTGCCAGCAGCTTCTGGGACTTCCAAGAGACCCAGTACTTC.

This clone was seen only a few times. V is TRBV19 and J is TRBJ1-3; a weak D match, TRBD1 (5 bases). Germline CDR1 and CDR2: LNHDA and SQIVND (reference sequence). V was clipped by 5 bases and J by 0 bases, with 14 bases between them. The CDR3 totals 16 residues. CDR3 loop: CASSLRDGLSGNTIYF. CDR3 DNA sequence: TGTGCCAGTAGTCTGAGGGACGGACTCTCTGGAAACACCATATATTTT.

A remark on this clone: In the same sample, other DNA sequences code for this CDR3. This chain's CDR3 is CASSPGLETDTQYF. The CDR3 DNA reads as TGTGCCAGCAGCCCGGGACTAGAGACAGATACGCAGTATTTT. The rearrangement links TRBV7-3 to TRBJ2-3; the match to TRBD2 covers 8 bases. The junction had 4 bases not matched to a gene; V was cut back by 5 bases and J by 3 bases. Germline V CDR1 and CDR2: SGHTA, FQGTGA. The CDR3 length is 14 residues. The full variable domain, rest sourced from reference TRBV7-3 and TRBJ2-3, is GAGVSQTPSNKVTEKGKYVELRCDPISGHTALYWYRQSLGQGPEFLIYFQGTGAADDSGLPNDRFFAVRPEGSVSTLKIQRTERGDSAVYLCASSPGLETDTQYFGPGTRLTVL.

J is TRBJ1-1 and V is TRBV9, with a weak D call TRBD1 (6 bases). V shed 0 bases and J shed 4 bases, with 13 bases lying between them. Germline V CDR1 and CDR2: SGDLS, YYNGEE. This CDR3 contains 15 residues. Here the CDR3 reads CASSVVGGPGTEAFF. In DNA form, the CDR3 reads TGTGCCAGCAGCGTAGTAGGGGGGCCGGGCACTGAAGCTTTCTTT.

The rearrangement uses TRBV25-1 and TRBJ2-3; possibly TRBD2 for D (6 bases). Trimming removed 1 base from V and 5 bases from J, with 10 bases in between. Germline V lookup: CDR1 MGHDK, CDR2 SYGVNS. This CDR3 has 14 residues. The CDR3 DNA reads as TGTGCCAGCAGTGAATTCGGGACTGGAGATACGCAGTATTTT. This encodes CASSEFGTGDTQYF.

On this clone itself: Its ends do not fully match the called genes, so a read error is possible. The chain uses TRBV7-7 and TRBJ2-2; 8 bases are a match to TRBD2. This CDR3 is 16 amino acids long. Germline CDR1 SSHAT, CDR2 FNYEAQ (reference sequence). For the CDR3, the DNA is TGTGCTAGCAGCTTAGTTAGCGGGGATCCCACCGGGGAGCTGTTTTTT. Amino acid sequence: CASSLVSGDPTGELFF.

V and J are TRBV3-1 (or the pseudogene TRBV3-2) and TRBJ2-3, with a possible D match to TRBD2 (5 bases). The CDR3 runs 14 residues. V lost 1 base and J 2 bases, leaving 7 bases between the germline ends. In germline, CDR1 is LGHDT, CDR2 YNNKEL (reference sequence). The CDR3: CASSQVRDTDTQYF. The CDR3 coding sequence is TGTGCCAGCAGCCAAGTTCGGGACACAGATACGCAGTATTTT.

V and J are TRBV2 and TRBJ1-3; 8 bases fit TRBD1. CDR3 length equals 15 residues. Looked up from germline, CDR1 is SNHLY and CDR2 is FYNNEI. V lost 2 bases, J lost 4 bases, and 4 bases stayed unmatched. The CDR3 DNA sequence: TGTGCCAGCAGTGAACAGGGGGCGAACGGAAACACCATATATTTT. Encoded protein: CASSEQGANGNTIYF.

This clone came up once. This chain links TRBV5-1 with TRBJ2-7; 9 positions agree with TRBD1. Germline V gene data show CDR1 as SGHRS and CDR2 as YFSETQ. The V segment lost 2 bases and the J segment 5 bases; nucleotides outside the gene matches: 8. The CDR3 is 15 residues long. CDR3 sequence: CASSFGGTGYDEQYF. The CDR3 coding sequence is TGCGCCAGCAGCTTCGGCGGGACAGGGTACGACGAGCAGTACTTC.

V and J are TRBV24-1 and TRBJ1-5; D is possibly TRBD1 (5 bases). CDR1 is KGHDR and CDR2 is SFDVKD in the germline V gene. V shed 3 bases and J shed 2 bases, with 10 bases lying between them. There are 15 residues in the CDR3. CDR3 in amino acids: CATSDAGQGNQPQHF. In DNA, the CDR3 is TGTGCCACCAGTGATGCAGGGCAGGGCAATCAGCCCCAGCATTTT.

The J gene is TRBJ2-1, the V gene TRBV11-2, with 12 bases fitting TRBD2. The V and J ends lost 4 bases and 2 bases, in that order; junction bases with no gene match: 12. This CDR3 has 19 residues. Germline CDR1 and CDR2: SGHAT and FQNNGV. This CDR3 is CASSSSTRLAGATYNEQFF. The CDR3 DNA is TGTGCCAGCAGCTCTTCTACTAGACTAGCGGGAGCTACCTACAATGAGCAGTTCTTC.

The CDR3 DNA follows: TGTGCCAGCAGTGAAACCTTGATACCGTTCGACAGGGACAATCAGCCCCAGCATTTT. Residues: CASSETLIPFDRDNQPQHF. The chain uses TRBV6-1 and TRBJ1-5; 7 nucleotides agree with TRBD1. The CDR3 has 19 residues. Losses at the gene ends were 2 bases for V and 3 bases for J; bases not matched to a gene: 16. Germline CDR1 is MNHNS and CDR2 is SASEGT.

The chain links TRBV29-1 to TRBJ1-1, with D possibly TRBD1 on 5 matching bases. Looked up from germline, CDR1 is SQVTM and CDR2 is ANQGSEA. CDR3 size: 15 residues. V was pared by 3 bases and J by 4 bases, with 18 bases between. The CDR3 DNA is TGCAGCGTTGATTTGCAGGGATTGGGTGGCACTGAAGCTTTCTTT. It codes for CSVDLQGLGGTEAFF.

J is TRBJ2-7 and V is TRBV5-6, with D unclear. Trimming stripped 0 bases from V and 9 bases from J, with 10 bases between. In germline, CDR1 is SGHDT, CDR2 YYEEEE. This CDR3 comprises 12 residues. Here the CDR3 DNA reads TGTGCCAGCAGCTTGGTGTCTGGTTGGCAGTACTTC. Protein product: CASSLVSGWQYF.